This T cell receptor beta chain derives from a study of shared clonotypes between healthy human individuals. On the study more broadly: Serving as donors were a couple of women and a few men, whose ages spanned 18 to 49. Study-wide results and limits: Blood alone was sampled, and tissue repertoires likely differ.

To note about this clone: What it recognizes is unknown.

Germline V gene lookup returns CDR1 MDHEN and CDR2 SYDVKM. The ends lost 6 bases at V and 3 bases at J; junction bases unmatched: 8. The CDR3 covers 15 residues. Each PCR replicate run on unsorted PBMC took in approximately 300 ng DNA, 30,000 or so T cell genomes. Measured with immunoSEQ multiplex PCR; TCRdb has only the in-frame clones, and not every one. The sample lists about 460,000 clones, about 74% occurring once. The chain employs TRBV28 and TRBJ2-7; 10 nucleotides line up with TRBD2. The sequence came from a woman in her forties in good health. Some clones in this sample may be carry-over from other donors' samples. The sample consisted of PBMCs. The CDR3 protein is CASRGAAGGIYEQYF. CDR3 sequence (DNA): TGTGCCAGCAGGGGAGCAGCGGGAGGGATCTACGAGCAGTACTTC.